A single sample is the source of the 30 T cell receptor beta chains below, sequenced in a study of OX40 agonist ivuxolimab in advanced cancers. Repertoires were generated with immunoSEQ multiplex PCR, while TCRdb's copy carries only in-frame clones and drops some. The repertoire holds approximately 20,000 clones, roughly 70% seen once, with 9.5% to 15% in the top ten. Sequencing was performed on CD4+ or CD8+ T cells sorted from blood, taken in a trial of the OX40 agonist ivuxolimab. These receptor sequences come from an adult with an advanced solid tumor such as melanoma, head and neck, liver or kidney cancer.

CDR3 coding DNA: TGTGCCAGCATCTTATCCGGGCAGGGTATTACCGGGGAGCTGTTTTTT. It is translated as CASILSGQGITGELFF. The rearrangement joins TRBV28 to TRBJ2-2; possibly TRBD1 for D (5 bases). V lost 7 bases and J lost 5, with 20 bases in between. Germline V gene data show CDR1 as MDHEN and CDR2 as SYDVKM. The CDR3 has 16 residues.

This clone was counted a single time. The J gene is TRBJ2-5, the V gene TRBV7-9, with TRBD1 matching over 8 bases. V was clipped by 5 bases and J by 11 bases; unmatched bases: 7. CDR1 and CDR2 from the germline V gene are SEHNR and FQNEAQ (reference sequence). This CDR3 has 12 amino acids. The CDR3 DNA is TGTGCCAGCAGCGCGCTTACAGGGGGACAGTACTTC. Translated, it gives CASSALTGGQYF.

This clone appeared a few times. The rearrangement links TRBV4-1 to TRBJ1-6; D unclear. The CDR3 has 12 amino acids. Germline CDR1 and CDR2: MGHRA and YSYEKL. V shed 10 bases and J shed 7 bases, with 11 bases lying between them. CDR3 in DNA: TGCGCCACCGGACCGGTAAATTCACCCCTCCACTTT. Amino acids: CATGPVNSPLHF.

This sequence joins TRBV7-2 and TRBJ1-1, with unresolved D. Germline loops: CDR1 SGHTA, CDR2 FQGNSA. V was clipped by 3 bases and J by 6 bases, with 5 bases between them. This CDR3 contains 11 residues. DNA for the CDR3: TGTGCCAGCAGCTTTGGCGCTGAAGCTTTCTTT. It translates to CASSFGAEAFF.

The chain recombines TRBV11-2 with TRBJ2-7, with D maybe TRBD2 (5 bases). Germline-derived CDR1 and CDR2 are SGHAT and FQNNGV. The CDR3 loop spans 13 amino acids. V lost 1 base and J lost 3, with 7 bases in between. The CDR3 nucleotides read TGTGCCAGCAGCTTAGGGACTTTCTACGAGCAGTACTTC. Translating it yields CASSLGTFYEQYF. The whole variable domain, remainder taken from reference TRBV11-2 and TRBJ2-7, is EAGVAQSPRYKIIEKRQSVAFWCNPISGHATLYWYQQILGQGPKLLIQFQNNGVVDDSQLPKDRFSAERLKGVDSTLKIQPAKLEDSAVYLCASSLGTFYEQYFGPGTRLTVT.

V and J are TRBV13 and TRBJ2-1; 10 bases map to TRBD2. This CDR3 comprises 13 residues. V was pared by 4 bases and J by 10 bases, with 4 bases of the junction left unmatched. Per germline, CDR1 PRHDT and CDR2 FYEKMQ (reference sequence). The CDR3 bases are TGTGCCAGCAGCTCTCCGGGACTAGCGGAGCAGTTCTTC. It yields the protein CASSSPGLAEQFF.

The genes are TRBV5-1 and TRBJ2-7; TRBD2 matches at 8 bases. Germline V gives CDR1 SGHRS, CDR2 YFSETQ. The CDR3 sequence is 15 residues long. The trim removed 5 bases at V and 2 bases at J, leaving 9 bases unmatched. The CDR3 DNA reads TGCGCCAGCAGTCTTACCAGCGGGAGCACCTACGAGCAGTACTTC. Its translation is CASSLTSGSTYEQYF.

J is TRBJ1-1 and V is TRBV11-2; D gene uncertain. V was shortened by 8 bases and J by 5 bases, with 12 bases between the two germline ends. The germline gives CDR1 SGHAT, CDR2 FQNNGV. This CDR3 contains 12 residues. CDR3 sequence: CASGSLWTEAFF. In DNA, the CDR3 is TGTGCCAGCGGTTCTCTGTGGACTGAAGCTTTCTTT.

The chain joins TRBV6-5 to TRBJ2-3, with 8 bases lining up with TRBD1. The CDR3 runs 15 residues. V was clipped by 5 bases and J by 0 bases; unmatched bases: 4. The V gene's germline CDR1 is MNHEY and CDR2 SVGAGI. CDR3 region: CASSRDRPSTDTQYF. CDR3 DNA sequence: TGTGCCAGCAGTCGGGACAGGCCTAGCACAGATACGCAGTATTTT.

V and J are TRBV7-9 and TRBJ2-1, with 7 positions matching TRBD2. V shed 5 bases and J 4 bases; nucleotides not matched to a gene: 5. This CDR3 is built from 14 residues. Per the germline V gene, CDR1 is SEHNR and CDR2 is FQNEAQ (reference sequence). CDR3 sequence: CASSPSGIYNEQFF. In nucleotides, the CDR3 is TGTGCCAGCAGCCCGAGCGGGATATACAATGAGCAGTTCTTC.

This clone has only one observation. This rearrangement joins TRBV6-1 to TRBJ1-5; D perhaps matches TRBD1 (5 bases). The CDR3 totals 16 residues. With 2 bases removed from V and 7 bases from J, the gap between germline ends came to 18 bases. The V gene's germline CDR1 is MNHNS and CDR2 SASEGT. The CDR3 loop reads CASSELWGGPGQPQHF. CDR3 coding DNA: TGTGCCAGCAGTGAATTATGGGGTGGGCCAGGGCAGCCCCAGCATTTT.

This rearrangement joins TRBV10-3 to TRBJ2-1; D possibly corresponds to TRBD1 (6 bases). Trimming left V 4 bases short and J 5 bases short, with 12 bases between. CDR3 length: 14 amino acids. Looked up from germline, CDR1 is ENHRY and CDR2 is SYGVKD. CDR3 DNA: TGTGCCATCAGTGGCTTGGGGGCGGACAATGAGCAGTTCTTC. This translates into CAISGLGADNEQFF.

V gene TRBV9 combines with J gene TRBJ2-2; D gene unclear. Germline-derived CDR1 and CDR2 are SGDLS and YYNGEE. There are 13 residues in the CDR3. V lost 3 bases, J lost 6 bases, and 9 bases lay in between. The CDR3 sequence: CASSDENSGELFF. CDR3 in DNA: TGTGCCAGCAGCGACGAGAATTCCGGGGAGCTGTTTTTT.

The V gene is TRBV28, the J gene TRBJ2-5; D remains ambiguous. The germline gives CDR1 MDHEN, CDR2 SYDVKM. V lost 5 bases, J lost 3 bases, and 19 bases lay in between. The CDR3 has 16 residues. The CDR3 here is CASSPRLRQLKETQYF. In nucleotides, the CDR3 is TGTGCCAGCAGTCCCCGGCTTCGGCAGTTGAAAGAGACCCAGTACTTC.

The J gene is TRBJ1-6, the V gene TRBV9; D is possibly TRBD1 (6 bases). The CDR3 is 14 residues long. Germline V lookup: CDR1 SGDLS, CDR2 YYNGEE. The V end was cut by 4 bases, the J end by 7 bases, with 12 bases between. The CDR3 DNA reads TGTGCCAGCAGCTACGGGGGCGGAAATTCACCCCTCCACTTT. This sequence encodes CASSYGGGNSPLHF.

This clone has only one observation. CDR3 loop: CASSYGGSGNYYEQYF. The CDR3, as DNA: TGTGCCAGCAGTTACGGGGGCTCCGGCAACTACTACGAGCAGTACTTC. The rearrangement joins TRBV6-5 to TRBJ2-7; the D gene is possibly TRBD1 (6 bases). Trimming removed 2 bases at V and 3 bases at J, with 17 bases between. CDR1 and CDR2 (germline): MNHEY, SVGAGI. This CDR3 spans 16 amino acids.

This chain links TRBV27 with TRBJ2-2; no reliable D call. The germline CDR1 and CDR2 sequences are MNHEY and SMNVEV (reference sequence). The CDR3 consists of 14 residues. V was pared by 5 bases and J by 0 bases, with 7 bases between. CDR3 sequence reads: CASSHRSNTGELFF. In DNA form, the CDR3 reads TGTGCCAGCAGTCACAGATCGAACACCGGGGAGCTGTTTTTT.

V and J are TRBV28 and TRBJ1-4; 10 nucleotides agree with TRBD1. The CDR3 covers 19 residues. CDR1 MDHEN and CDR2 SYDVKM come from the germline V gene. V dropped 5 bases and J dropped 7; count of bases not matched to a gene: 19. The CDR3 spells CASSPRTGGRFMLGEKLFF. The CDR3 DNA reads as TGTGCCAGCAGTCCTCGGACAGGGGGGCGGTTTATGTTAGGTGAAAAACTGTTTTTT.

The chain employs TRBV11-2 and TRBJ2-1, with a possible D match to TRBD2 (6 bases). Trimming pared 0 bases from V and 2 bases from J, leaving 11 bases between. CDR1 and CDR2 from the germline V gene are SGHAT and FQNNGV. There are 16 residues in the CDR3. The CDR3: CASSLDRGGAYNEQFF. The CDR3 DNA reads as TGTGCCAGCAGCTTAGATCGGGGCGGGGCCTACAATGAGCAGTTCTTC.

This clone has a handful of counts. The V gene is TRBV15, the J gene TRBJ2-3; D gene ambiguous. V shed 4 bases and J shed 4 bases, with 15 bases lying between them. Per germline, CDR1 LNHNV and CDR2 YYDKDF (reference sequence). The CDR3 contains 15 residues. CDR3 bases: TGTGCCACCAGCAACCCCTCGTCCAGCTCAGATACGCAGTATTTT. It yields the protein CATSNPSSSSDTQYF.

The V gene is TRBV27, the J gene TRBJ2-2; either TRBD1 or TRBD2 may supply D (5 bases each). Per germline, CDR1 MNHEY and CDR2 SMNVEV (reference sequence). The CDR3 covers 16 residues. Trimming stripped 6 bases from V and 5 bases from J, with 19 bases between. The CDR3 loop reads CASRSRGRVRTGELFF. The CDR3 coding sequence is TGTGCCAGCAGGTCGAGGGGCAGGGTCCGTACCGGGGAGCTGTTTTTT.

This chain uses TRBV19 with TRBJ2-2; 14 positions match TRBD2. The CDR3 has 19 residues. Germline V gene lookup returns CDR1 LNHDA and CDR2 SQIVND (reference sequence). V was pared by 5 bases and J by 2 bases, with 10 bases of the junction left unmatched. The chain's CDR3 is CASSPETSGRVINTGELFF. CDR3 bases: TGTGCCAGTAGTCCCGAGACTAGCGGGAGGGTTATTAACACCGGGGAGCTGTTTTTT.

This clone came up a few times. CDR3 region: CASSDPVRYGYTF. The CDR3 region has the DNA TGTGCCAGCAGCGACCCGGTCCGCTATGGCTACACCTTC. V gene TRBV9 combines with J gene TRBJ1-2, with D hard to call. Trimming left V 3 bases short and J 4 bases short, with 10 bases between. This CDR3 is 13 amino acids long. Germline values: CDR1 SGDLS, CDR2 YYNGEE.

The V call is TRBV6-6, the J call TRBJ2-7; D is unresolved. Trimming took 4 bases from V and 0 from J, leaving 16 bases between them. The germline gives CDR1 MNHNY, CDR2 SVGAGI (reference sequence). The CDR3 extends over 16 amino acids. Here the CDR3 reads CASSSPLGMSSYEQYF. The CDR3 coding sequence is TGTGCCAGCAGTTCCCCCCTCGGCATGAGCTCCTACGAGCAGTACTTC.

DNA for the CDR3: TGCGCCAGCAGCTTACCAGAACCGGGACTAGTCAATGAGCAGTTCTTC. Protein sequence: CASSLPEPGLVNEQFF. The chain has TRBV5-1 and TRBJ2-1, with TRBD2 matching over 8 bases. J was trimmed by 6 bases and V by 2 bases; bases with no gene match: 10. The CDR3 has 16 residues. Looked up from germline, CDR1 is SGHRS and CDR2 is YFSETQ.

The rearrangement uses TRBV21-1 and TRBJ2-1; TRBD2, as called in the table, went unchecked against the DNA. TRBV21-1 is a pseudogene. CDR3 length: 16 residues. The CDR3 DNA is TGTGCCAGCAGCAAAGTATTTAGCGGGAGATTCCATGAGCAGTTCTTC. Its translation: CASSKVFSGRFHEQFF.

The chain has TRBV2 and TRBJ2-7; D gene uncertain. Germline-derived CDR1 and CDR2 are SNHLY and FYNNEI. V lost 6 bases, J lost 1 base, and 10 bases lay in between. The length of the CDR3 is 13 residues. The CDR3 region has the DNA TGTGCCAGCAGCGACGCCGGATCCTACGAGCAGTACTTC. This translates into CASSDAGSYEQYF.

V usage is TRBV28 and J usage is TRBJ2-7, with unresolved D. V was trimmed by 6 bases and J by 3 bases, leaving 12 bases between them. Germline V gives CDR1 MDHEN, CDR2 SYDVKM. This CDR3 has 13 residues. CDR3 in amino acids: CASSLLVGYEQYF. The CDR3 coding sequence is TGTGCCAGCAGCCTTTTAGTGGGCTACGAGCAGTACTTC.

The chain recombines TRBV6-5 with TRBJ2-5; unclear D gene. This CDR3 is 14 amino acids long. Germline CDR1 reads MNHEY; CDR2 reads SVGAGI. V lost 2 bases and J 1 base, leaving 8 bases between the germline ends. This CDR3 reads CASSYLGPQETQYF. The CDR3 bases are TGTGCCAGCAGTTACCTCGGACCCCAAGAGACCCAGTACTTC.

V is TRBV7-2 and J is TRBJ2-1, with 15 nucleotides matching TRBD2. V lost 4 bases and J lost 2; bases outside the gene matches: 6. This CDR3 is built from 18 residues. Germline V gives CDR1 SGHTA, CDR2 FQGNSA. The CDR3 protein is CASSSIGTSGGPYNEQFF. CDR3 sequence (DNA): TGTGCCAGCAGCTCTATCGGGACTAGCGGGGGGCCCTACAATGAGCAGTTCTTC.